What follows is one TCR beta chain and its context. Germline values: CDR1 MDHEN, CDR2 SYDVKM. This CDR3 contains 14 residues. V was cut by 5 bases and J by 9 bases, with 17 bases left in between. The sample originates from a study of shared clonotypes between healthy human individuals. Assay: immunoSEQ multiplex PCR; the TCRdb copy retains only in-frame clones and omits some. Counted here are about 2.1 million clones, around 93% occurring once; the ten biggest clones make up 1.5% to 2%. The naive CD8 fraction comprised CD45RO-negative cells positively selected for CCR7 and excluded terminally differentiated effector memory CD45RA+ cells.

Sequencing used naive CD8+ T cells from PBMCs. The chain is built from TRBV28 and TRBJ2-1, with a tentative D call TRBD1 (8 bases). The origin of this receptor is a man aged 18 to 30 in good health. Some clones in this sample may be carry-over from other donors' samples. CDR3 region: CASSDRGGPAEQFF. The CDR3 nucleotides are TGTGCCAGCAGTGACAGGGGAGGGCCCGCTGAGCAGTTCTTC.